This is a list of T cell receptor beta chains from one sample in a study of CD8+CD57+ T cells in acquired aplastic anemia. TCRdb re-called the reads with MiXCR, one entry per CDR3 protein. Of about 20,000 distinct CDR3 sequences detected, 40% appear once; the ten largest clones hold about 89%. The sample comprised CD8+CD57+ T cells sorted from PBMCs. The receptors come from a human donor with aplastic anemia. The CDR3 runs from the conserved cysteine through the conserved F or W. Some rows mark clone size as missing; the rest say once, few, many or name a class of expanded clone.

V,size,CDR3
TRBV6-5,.,CASSAPGGMGDTQYF
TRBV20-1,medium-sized,CSAIGLASTLSREQYF
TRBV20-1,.,CSARELGTGDTQPQHF
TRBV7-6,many,CASSLGSSNTQYF
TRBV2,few,CASMTGGSYEQYF
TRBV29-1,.,CSVADRAGYEQYF
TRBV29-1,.,CSVEDTGNEQFF
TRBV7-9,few,CASSLSPLAGGVETQYF
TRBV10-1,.,CASTPIPGGQLFF
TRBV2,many,CASRLQGALTEAFF
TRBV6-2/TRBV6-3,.,CASSSADRGRFDEQYF
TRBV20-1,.,CSASKDGATASDEQFF
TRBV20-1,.,CSASGTGARDYGYTF
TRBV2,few,CASRGQGHYNEQFF
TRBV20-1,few,CSASKETQYF
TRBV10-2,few,CASSDGLAPPLTSTDTQYF
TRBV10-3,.,CAIIYRVTEALF
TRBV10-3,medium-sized,CASGVGDSYNEQFF
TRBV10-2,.,CASTPSDLNTEAFF
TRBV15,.,CATSRDLGNYGYTF
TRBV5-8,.,CASSDQGDEAFF
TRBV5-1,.,CASSLAVVRGLPNTEAFF
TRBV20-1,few,CSASLAGFYNSPLHF
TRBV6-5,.,CASSYFPPGVQGNTEAFF
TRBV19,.,CASSINLRDRVGNEQFF
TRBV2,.,CATRTGGNEQFF
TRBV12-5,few,CASGRDRGYTDTQYF
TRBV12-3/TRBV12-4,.,CASSHQQGWHRNEQFF
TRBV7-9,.,CASSTFRGGLSYGNTIYF
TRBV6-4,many,CASSPEGATDTQYF
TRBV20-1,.,CSARDIGGPPVEQYF
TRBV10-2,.,CASSAGENTIYF
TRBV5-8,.,CASSSPRAGIYGYTF
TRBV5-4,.,CASSLASGNEQFF
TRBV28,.,CATTQEGYNEQFF
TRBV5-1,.,CASSLDPPTGGAVGELFF
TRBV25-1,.,CASSEEEWGTNYGYTF
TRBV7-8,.,CASSLDTGVIGELFF
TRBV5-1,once,CASSPGTGENEQFF
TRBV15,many,CATSRDGTGGAGRAYEQYF
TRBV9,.,CASSVDRANSPLHF
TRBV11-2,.,CASSLAEGSTDTQYF
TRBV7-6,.,CASSFYICSGQGDTTNEQFF
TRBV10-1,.,CALGENMNTEAFF
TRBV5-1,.,CASSSRPLSSYEQYF
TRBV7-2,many,CASSYRERGGTDTQYF
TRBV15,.,CATSRDGQGGTTDTQYF
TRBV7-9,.,CASRVGSTGELFF
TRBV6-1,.,CATLAGGTGELFF
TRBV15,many,CATSSTTGGPETQYF
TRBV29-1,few,CSVGGYVETQYF